This T cell receptor beta chain was sequenced in a study of shared clonotypes between healthy human individuals. Per the study methods: Filtering was not the same, since immunoSEQ gave junction-only sequences without quality scores. Repertoires were generated with immunoSEQ multiplex PCR, while TCRdb's copy carries only in-frame clones and drops some. The V and J calls and the clone size are those of that table, but D and trimming were determined from the DNA. Among over a million clones listed, 60% to 80% were seen once. V gave up 6 bases and J gave up 1 base; unmatched junction bases: 9. This CDR3 spans 15 amino acids. Germline lookup yields CDR1 SGHNT and CDR2 YYREEE (reference sequence).

V usage is TRBV5-4 and J usage is TRBJ1-1; 7 bases agree with TRBD1. Sequences were obtained from memory CD4+ T cells sorted from blood. Specified subset: CD45RA-negative fraction. The receptor was derived from a man aged 18 to 29 in good health. The CDR3 coding sequence is TGTGCCAGCAACCCCAAAGGGGGCGGGAACACTGAAGCTTTCTTT. Translated, it gives CASNPKGGGNTEAFF.